This TCR beta chain was captured in a study of T cells in Graves' hyperthyroidism and ophthalmopathy. Per the germline V gene, CDR1 is DFQATT and CDR2 is SNEGSKA (reference sequence). The CDR3 is 13 amino acids. The trim removed 6 bases at V and 9 bases at J, leaving 13 bases unmatched. The table lists this clonotype with many counts. RNA transcripts served as the template for amplifying TCR beta CDR3 regions. The HTBI primer set served for first-round RT-PCR of the TCR CDR3. Each CDR3 protein gets one entry after TCRdb re-called the multiplex PCR reads with MiXCR. The sample yields 600,000 to 700,000 distinct CDR3 sequences, approximately 14% seen once.

The V gene is TRBV20-1, the J gene TRBJ1-1; the match to TRBD1 covers 7 bases. This clonotype was obtained from a woman aged 40 to 49 with Graves' ophthalmopathy. The sample taken for sequencing was blood. CDR3 in amino acids: CSARLWGTAKAFF. The CDR3 DNA reads as TGCAGTGCCCGCCTATGGGGGACAGCTAAAGCTTTCTTT.